The table lists the clone carrying this T cell receptor (beta chain) with a count of one. The age range of participants was about 18 to 89 years, with residence in under 25 US areas. Cohorts were determined from participant-reported clinical history. This entry belongs to a study of blood T cell repertoires in COVID-19. CDR1 and CDR2 from the germline V gene are SGHTA and FQGNSA. V lost 0 bases to trimming and J lost 0 bases; unmatched junction nucleotides: 6. This CDR3 has 18 amino acids. The assay was immunoSEQ multiplex PCR, and TCRdb's table has in-frame clones only and misses some. The sample consists of 200,000 to 250,000 clones, 82% of them appearing once.

The source material was PBMCs or T cells enriched from blood (not recorded which). The receptor's source is an older woman who had recovered from COVID-19. The gene calls are TRBV7-2 and TRBJ2-5; the match to TRBD2 covers 11 bases. The CDR3 region is CASSLARLAGGNQETQYF. The CDR3 region has the DNA TGTGCCAGCAGCTTAGCGAGGCTAGCGGGGGGTAACCAAGAGACCCAGTACTTC.